These 23 T cell receptor beta chains were sequenced from one sample in a study of blood T cell repertoires in COVID-19. Only in-frame clones appear in the TCRdb table, and some are missing; sequencing was by immunoSEQ multiplex PCR. The data hold 250,000 to 300,000 clones, with 70% to 90% observed a single time. Sequences were obtained from peripheral blood. The receptors originated from a woman aged 60 to 75 with acute or convalescent COVID-19.

The CDR3 spells CASGPTDRFYSNQPQHF. The DNA of the CDR3 is TGTGCCAGCGGCCCGACGGACAGATTCTATAGCAATCAGCCCCAGCATTTT. The chain couples TRBV28 to TRBJ1-5; perhaps TRBD1 as D (6 bases). The germline CDR1 and CDR2 sequences are MDHEN and SYDVKM. V dropped 8 bases and J dropped 0 bases, with 20 bases sitting between them. CDR3 length: 17 residues.

This chain links TRBV19 with TRBJ2-1; the D gene is possibly TRBD1 (6 bases). Trimming pared 3 bases from V and 9 bases from J, leaving 15 bases between. Per germline, CDR1 LNHDA and CDR2 SQIVND (reference sequence). The CDR3 is made up of 14 amino acids. In DNA form, the CDR3 reads TGTGCCAGTAGTATTGGCCAGGGGACCCCTGAGCAGTTCTTC. Translating gives CASSIGQGTPEQFF.

The chain uses TRBV27 and TRBJ1-6, with D maybe TRBD1 (5 bases). CDR1 and CDR2 from the germline V gene are MNHEY and SMNVEV (reference sequence). V was shortened by 2 bases and J by 0 bases, with 11 bases between the two germline ends. The CDR3 extends over 17 amino acids. The CDR3: CASSLRGGSSYNSPLHF. CDR3 DNA sequence: TGTGCCAGCAGTTTACGGGGGGGGAGCTCCTATAATTCACCCCTCCACTTT.

The chain employs TRBV12-3 or TRBV12-4 and TRBJ2-3; D gene uncertain. The CDR3 loop spans 13 amino acids. With 6 bases removed from V and 2 bases from J, the gap between germline ends came to 9 bases. The CDR3 sequence is CASRPTATDTQYF. The CDR3 bases are TGTGCCAGCAGACCTACTGCCACAGATACGCAGTATTTT.

J is TRBJ1-1 and V is TRBV7-3; 8 nucleotides agree with TRBD1. Germline V gives CDR1 SGHTA, CDR2 FQGTGA. V dropped 3 bases and J dropped 7; count of bases not matched to a gene: 4. This CDR3 is 13 amino acids long. CDR3 DNA sequence: TGTGCCAGCAGCTTGTGGGACAGGAGTGAAGCTTTCTTT. Translated, it gives CASSLWDRSEAFF.

This clone has a single count. The CDR3: CASSQALGQGYEQYF. The CDR3 DNA reads as TGTGCCAGCAGCCAAGCCCTGGGACAGGGCTACGAGCAGTACTTC. The chain links TRBV3-1 (or the pseudogene TRBV3-2) to TRBJ2-7, with TRBD1 matching over 9 bases. After removal of 1 base from V and 3 bases from J, the junction contained 4 bases not matched to a gene. Germline loops: CDR1 LGHDT, CDR2 YNNKEL (reference sequence). This CDR3 is 15 amino acids long.

V and J are TRBV28 and TRBJ1-4; 9 bases align to TRBD1. CDR1 MDHEN and CDR2 SYDVKM come from the germline V gene. V lost 5 bases, J lost 6 bases, and 7 bases stayed unmatched. The CDR3 covers 15 residues. The CDR3 DNA sequence: TGTGCCAGCAGTCCGTACAGGGGGCTGTATGAAAAACTGTTTTTT. This codes for CASSPYRGLYEKLFF.

The chain recombines TRBV30 with TRBJ1-5; D may be TRBD1 (6 bases). The germline V and J ends were trimmed by 0 bases and 16 bases, with 16 bases remaining between them. CDR3 length: 12 amino acids. Germline-derived CDR1 and CDR2 are GTSNPN and SVGIG (reference sequence). Written as DNA, the CDR3 is TGTGCCTGGAGTGTAATGGGGGCCGAGGAACATTTT. It encodes CAWSVMGAEEHF.

The chain joins TRBV6-6 to TRBJ2-4, with TRBD2 matching 8 bases. The CDR3 is 17 residues long. Germline-derived CDR1 and CDR2 are MNHNY and SVGAGI (reference sequence). The ends lost 5 bases at V and 2 bases at J; junction bases unmatched: 11. The CDR3 DNA sequence: TGTGCCAGCAGTCCCTCCGGGAGGGGGTCGTCCAAAAACATTCAGTACTTC. This sequence encodes CASSPSGRGSSKNIQYF.

The chain is built from TRBV19 and TRBJ1-4; 7 bases are a match to TRBD1. The CDR3 runs 14 residues. Unmatched junction bases numbered 5, after V lost 3 bases and J lost 7 bases. CDR1 is LNHDA, CDR2 SQIVND, per germline (reference sequence). CDR3 sequence: CASSIRQGFEKLFF. The CDR3 DNA reads as TGTGCCAGTAGTATCAGACAGGGATTTGAAAAACTGTTTTTT.

In this sample, this clone turned up a few times. The chain combines TRBV7-6 with TRBJ1-6, with D tentatively TRBD1 (5 bases). Trimming took 6 bases from V and 6 from J, leaving 12 bases between them. This CDR3 is built from 14 residues. The germline V gene has CDR1 SGHVS and CDR2 FNYEAQ. The CDR3 loop is CASSYTGGNSPLHF. DNA for the CDR3: TGTGCCAGCAGTTATACAGGTGGTAATTCACCCCTCCACTTT.

Concerning this clone itself: One end of the junction does not line up with germline, which may come from a read error. The chain couples TRBV2 to TRBJ2-3; TRBD1 matches at 9 bases. The germline CDR1 and CDR2 sequences are SNHLY and FYNNEI. There are 15 residues in the CDR3. CDR3 DNA sequence: TGTGCCAGCAGTGAAGAAACAGGGGGCACATATACGCAGTATTTT. Residues: CASSEETGGTYTQYF.

This clone is a singleton in its sample. The CDR3 DNA follows: TGTGCCAGCAGCCCCTTCGGAGGCGTCAATCAGCCCCAGCATTTT. This encodes CASSPFGGVNQPQHF. The rearrangement uses TRBV5-4 and TRBJ1-5; unclear D gene. CDR3 length: 15 amino acids. CDR1 SGHNT and CDR2 YYREEE come from the germline V gene (reference sequence). Trimming pared 4 bases from V and 3 bases from J, leaving 14 bases between.

This chain connects TRBV5-1 to TRBJ2-3, with a possible D match to TRBD2 (6 bases). Germline assignment: CDR1 SGHRS and CDR2 YFSETQ. This CDR3 is built from 14 residues. Trimming took off 4 bases at V and 4 bases at J, with 13 bases between the two ends. This CDR3 is CASSPLPGADTQYF. As DNA, the CDR3 is TGCGCCAGCAGCCCCCTACCGGGGGCAGATACGCAGTATTTT.

This clone appeared once. This chain connects TRBV18 to TRBJ2-7; weak D call: TRBD2 (6 bases). The CDR3 covers 14 residues. CDR1 and CDR2 from the germline V gene are KGHSH and LQKENI. The germline V and J ends were trimmed by 1 base and 3 bases, with 10 bases remaining between them. The CDR3 loop reads CASSPRGGDYEQYF. CDR3 DNA: TGTGCCAGCTCACCACGGGGCGGGGACTACGAGCAGTACTTC.

This clone was seen more than once but under ten times. This chain joins TRBV2 and TRBJ2-2; no definite D call. With 5 bases removed from V and 7 bases from J, the gap between germline ends came to 14 bases. The CDR3 consists of 14 residues. Germline-derived CDR1 and CDR2 are SNHLY and FYNNEI. CDR3 protein: CASSRQELSGELFF. In nucleotides, the CDR3 is TGTGCCAGCAGTCGTCAAGAGTTGAGCGGGGAGCTGTTTTTT.

V gene TRBV27 combines with J gene TRBJ2-1; 8 bases match TRBD1. The CDR3 loop spans 14 amino acids. Germline CDR1 and CDR2: MNHEY and SMNVEV (reference sequence). Losses at the gene ends were 6 bases for V and 7 bases for J; bases not matched to a gene: 8. The CDR3 DNA reads as TGTGCCAGCAGGGGGACAGGCGGGGTTAATGAGCAGTTCTTC. This encodes CASRGTGGVNEQFF.

With respect to this clone: Other DNA sequences from this sample encode an identical CDR3 as well. The rearrangement joins TRBV12-3 or TRBV12-4 to TRBJ2-7, with a tentative D call TRBD1 (5 bases). Trimming shortened V by 6 bases and J by 4 bases, and 7 bases separated the two germline ends. The length of the CDR3 is 11 residues. CDR3 sequence reads: CASSPGYEQYF. CDR3 in DNA: TGTGCCAGCAGCCCAGGGTACGAGCAGTACTTC.

V gene TRBV28 combines with J gene TRBJ1-1; no clear D. In germline, CDR1 is MDHEN, CDR2 SYDVKM. V gave up 5 bases and J gave up 2 bases, with 18 bases separating them. The CDR3 contains 16 residues. The CDR3 region is CASSPFSRRSNTEAFF. CDR3 DNA: TGTGCCAGCAGTCCTTTCTCAAGGAGGTCCAACACTGAAGCTTTCTTT.

This sequence joins TRBV27 and TRBJ1-1, with TRBD1 matching over 7 bases. The CDR3 spans 13 residues. V trimming: 6 bases; J trimming: 4 bases; junction bases outside the gene matches: 5. The germline V gene has CDR1 MNHEY and CDR2 SMNVEV (reference sequence). The CDR3 spells CASRPSGGTEAFF. In DNA, the CDR3 is TGTGCCAGCAGACCTTCAGGGGGCACTGAAGCTTTCTTT.

CDR3 DNA: TGTGCCAGCAGCCATAGACGACAGGGGAACTCTGGAAACACCATATATTTT. Translating gives CASSHRRQGNSGNTIYF. The chain joins TRBV28 to TRBJ1-3; 8 nucleotides line up with TRBD1. The trim removed 6 bases at V and 0 bases at J, leaving 10 bases unmatched. CDR1 and CDR2 (germline): MDHEN, SYDVKM. CDR3 length: 17 amino acids.

The chain has TRBV19 and TRBJ1-1, with D uncertain. This CDR3 region has 13 residues. Germline-derived CDR1 and CDR2 are LNHDA and SQIVND (reference sequence). Trimming shortened V by 3 bases and J by 5 bases, and 10 bases separated the two germline ends. CDR3 nucleotides: TGTGCCAGTAGTATCTATGGCGGGACTGAAGCTTTCTTT. It yields the protein CASSIYGGTEAFF.

The chain is built from TRBV12-2 and TRBJ2-7; the table's TRBD2 call for D was not verified on the DNA. TRBV12-2 counts as a pseudogene. The CDR3 contains 17 residues. CDR3 region: CASRKTGSGTKSYEQYF. As DNA, the CDR3 is TGTGCAAGTCGGAAAACTGGGTCCGGGACTAAGAGTTACGAGCAGTACTTC.